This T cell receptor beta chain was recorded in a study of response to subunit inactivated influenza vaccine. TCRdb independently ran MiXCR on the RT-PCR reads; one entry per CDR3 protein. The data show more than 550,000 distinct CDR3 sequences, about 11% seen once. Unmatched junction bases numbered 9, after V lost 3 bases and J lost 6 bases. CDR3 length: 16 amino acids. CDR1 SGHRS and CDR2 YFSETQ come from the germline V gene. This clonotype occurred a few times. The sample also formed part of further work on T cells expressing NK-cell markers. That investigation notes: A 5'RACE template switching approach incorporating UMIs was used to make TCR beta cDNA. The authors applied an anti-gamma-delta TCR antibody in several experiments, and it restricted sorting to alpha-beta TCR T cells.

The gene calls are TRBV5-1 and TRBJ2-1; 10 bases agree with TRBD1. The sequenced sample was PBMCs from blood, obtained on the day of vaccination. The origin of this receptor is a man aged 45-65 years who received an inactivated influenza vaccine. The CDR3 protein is CASSSHPGQGTNEQFF. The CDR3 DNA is TGCGCCAGCAGCTCCCACCCGGGACAGGGGACCAATGAGCAGTTCTTC.